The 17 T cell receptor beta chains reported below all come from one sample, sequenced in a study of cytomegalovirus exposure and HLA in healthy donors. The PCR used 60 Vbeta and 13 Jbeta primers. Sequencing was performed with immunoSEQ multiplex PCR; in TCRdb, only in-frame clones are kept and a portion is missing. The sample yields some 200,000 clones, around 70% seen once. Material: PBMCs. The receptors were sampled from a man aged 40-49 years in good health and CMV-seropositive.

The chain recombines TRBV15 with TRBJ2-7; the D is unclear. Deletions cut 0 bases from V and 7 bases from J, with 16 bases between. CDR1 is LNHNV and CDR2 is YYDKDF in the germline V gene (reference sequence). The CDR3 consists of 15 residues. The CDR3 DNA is TGTGCCACCAGCAGAGATCGGCCCGAGGTCGGGGAGCAGTACTTC. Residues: CATSRDRPEVGEQYF.

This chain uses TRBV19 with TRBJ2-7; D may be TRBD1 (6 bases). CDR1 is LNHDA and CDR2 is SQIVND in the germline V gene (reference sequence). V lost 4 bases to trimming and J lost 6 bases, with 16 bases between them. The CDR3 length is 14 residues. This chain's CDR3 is CASSTVMGASEQYF. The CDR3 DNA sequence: TGTGCCAGTAGTACGGTAATGGGGGCCTCCGAGCAGTACTTC.

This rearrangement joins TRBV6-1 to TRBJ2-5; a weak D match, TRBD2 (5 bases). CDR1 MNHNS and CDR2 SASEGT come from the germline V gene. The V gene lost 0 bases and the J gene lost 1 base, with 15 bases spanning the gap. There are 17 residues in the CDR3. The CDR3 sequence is CASSEALGLLTQETQYF. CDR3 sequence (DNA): TGTGCCAGCAGTGAAGCGCTCGGACTTTTAACCCAAGAGACCCAGTACTTC.

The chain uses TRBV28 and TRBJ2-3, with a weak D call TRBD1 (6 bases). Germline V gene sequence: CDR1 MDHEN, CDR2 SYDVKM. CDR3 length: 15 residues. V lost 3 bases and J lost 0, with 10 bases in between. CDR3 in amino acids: CASSFGQTSTDTQYF. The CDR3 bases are TGTGCCAGCAGTTTCGGACAGACTAGCACAGATACGCAGTATTTT.

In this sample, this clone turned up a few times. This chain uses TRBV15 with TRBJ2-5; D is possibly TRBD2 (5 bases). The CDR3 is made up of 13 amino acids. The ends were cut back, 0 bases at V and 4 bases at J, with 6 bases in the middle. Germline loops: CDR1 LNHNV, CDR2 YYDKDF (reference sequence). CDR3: CATSRDGVETQYF. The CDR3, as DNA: TGTGCCACCAGCAGAGACGGGGTAGAGACCCAGTACTTC. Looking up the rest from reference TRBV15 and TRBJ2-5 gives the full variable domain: DAMVIQNPRYQVTQFGKPVTLSCSQTLNHNVMYWYQQKSSQAPKLLFHYYDKDFNNEADTPDNFQSRRPNTSFCFLDIRSPGLGDTAMYLCATSRDGVETQYFGPGTRLLVL.

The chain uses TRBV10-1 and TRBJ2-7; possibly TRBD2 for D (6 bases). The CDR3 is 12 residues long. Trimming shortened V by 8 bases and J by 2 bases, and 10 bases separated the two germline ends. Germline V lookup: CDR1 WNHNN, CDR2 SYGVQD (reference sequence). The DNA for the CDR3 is TGCGCCAGCCGGGACTGTACCTACGAGCAGTACTTC. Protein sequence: CASRDCTYEQYF.

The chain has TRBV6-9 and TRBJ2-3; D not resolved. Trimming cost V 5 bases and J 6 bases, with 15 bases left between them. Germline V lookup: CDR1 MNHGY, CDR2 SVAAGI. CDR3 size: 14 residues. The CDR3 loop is CASSQQFLLDTQYF. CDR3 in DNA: TGTGCCAGCAGTCAACAGTTCTTGCTCGATACGCAGTATTTT.

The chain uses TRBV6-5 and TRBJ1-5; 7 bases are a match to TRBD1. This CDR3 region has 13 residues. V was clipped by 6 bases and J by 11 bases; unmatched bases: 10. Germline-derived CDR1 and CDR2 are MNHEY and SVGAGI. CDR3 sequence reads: CASSPGTATSQHF. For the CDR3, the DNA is TGTGCCAGCAGCCCTGGGACAGCGACGTCCCAGCATTTT.

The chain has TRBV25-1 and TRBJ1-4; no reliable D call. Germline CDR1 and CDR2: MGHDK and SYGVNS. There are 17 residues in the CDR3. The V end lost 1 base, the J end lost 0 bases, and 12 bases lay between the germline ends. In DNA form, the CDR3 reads TGTGCCAGCAGTGAATTAGGCAGCACAGCAACTAATGAAAAACTGTTTTTT. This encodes CASSELGSTATNEKLFF.

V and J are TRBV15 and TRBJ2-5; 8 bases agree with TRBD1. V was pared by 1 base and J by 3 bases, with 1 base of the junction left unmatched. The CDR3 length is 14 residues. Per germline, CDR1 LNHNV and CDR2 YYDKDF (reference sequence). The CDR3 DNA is TGTGCCACCAGCAGAGCAGGGGGCAAAGAGACCCAGTACTTC. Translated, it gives CATSRAGGKETQYF. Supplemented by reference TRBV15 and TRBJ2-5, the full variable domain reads DAMVIQNPRYQVTQFGKPVTLSCSQTLNHNVMYWYQQKSSQAPKLLFHYYDKDFNNEADTPDNFQSRRPNTSFCFLDIRSPGLGDTAMYLCATSRAGGKETQYFGPGTRLLVL.

The CDR3: CASSYSEGQEGAFF. CDR3 nucleotide sequence: TGTGCCAGCAGTTACTCAGAGGGCCAGGAGGGAGCTTTCTTT. This chain connects TRBV6-5 to TRBJ1-1; no reliable D call. Germline assignment: CDR1 MNHEY and CDR2 SVGAGI. The CDR3 is 14 amino acids. V was cut by 0 bases and J by 10 bases, with 15 bases left in between.

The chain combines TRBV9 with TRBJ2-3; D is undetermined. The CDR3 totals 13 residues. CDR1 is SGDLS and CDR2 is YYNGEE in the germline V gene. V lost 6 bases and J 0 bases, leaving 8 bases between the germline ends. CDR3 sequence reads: CASNDKSTDTQYF. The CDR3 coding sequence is TGTGCCAGCAACGACAAGAGCACAGATACGCAGTATTTT.

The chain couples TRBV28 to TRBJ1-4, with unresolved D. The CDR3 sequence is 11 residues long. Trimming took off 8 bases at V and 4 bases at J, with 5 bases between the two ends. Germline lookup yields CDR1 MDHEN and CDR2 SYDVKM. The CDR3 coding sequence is TGTGCCAGCGAGGGTAATGAAAAACTGTTTTTT. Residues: CASEGNEKLFF. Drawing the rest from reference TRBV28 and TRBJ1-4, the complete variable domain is DVKVTQSSRYLVKRTGEKVFLECVQDMDHENMFWYRQDPGLGLRLIYFSYDVKMKEKGDIPEGYSVSREKKERFSLILESASTNQTSMYLCASEGNEKLFFGSGTQLSVL.

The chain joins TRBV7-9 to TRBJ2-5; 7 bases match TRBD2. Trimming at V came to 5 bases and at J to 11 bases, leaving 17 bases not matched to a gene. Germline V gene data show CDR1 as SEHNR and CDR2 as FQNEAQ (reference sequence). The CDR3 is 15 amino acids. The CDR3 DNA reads TGTGCCAGCAGCCGCCCGGGGGGAGGAGGGAAAGAGCAGTACTTC. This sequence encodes CASSRPGGGGKEQYF.

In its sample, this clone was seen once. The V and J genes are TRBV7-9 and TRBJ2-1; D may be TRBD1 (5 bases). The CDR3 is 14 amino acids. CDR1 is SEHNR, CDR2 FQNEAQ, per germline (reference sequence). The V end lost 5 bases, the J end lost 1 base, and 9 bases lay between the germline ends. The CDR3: CASSITGSYNEQFF. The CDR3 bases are TGTGCCAGCAGCATAACAGGTTCCTACAATGAGCAGTTCTTC. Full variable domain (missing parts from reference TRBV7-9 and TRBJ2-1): DTGVSQNPRHKITKRGQNVTFRCDPISEHNRLYWYRQTLGQGPEFLTYFQNEAQLEKSRLLSDRFSAERPKGSFSTLEIQRTEQGDSAMYLCASSITGSYNEQFFGPGTRLTVL.

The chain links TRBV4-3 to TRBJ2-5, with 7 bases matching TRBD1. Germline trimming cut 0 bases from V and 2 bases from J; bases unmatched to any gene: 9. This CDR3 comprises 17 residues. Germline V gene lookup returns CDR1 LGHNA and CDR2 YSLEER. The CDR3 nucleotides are TGCGCCAGCAGCCAAGATTGGGGGACAGATAATCAAGAGACCCAGTACTTC. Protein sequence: CASSQDWGTDNQETQYF.

The CDR3 reads CASSMDREDTIYF. CDR3 sequence (DNA): TGTGCCAGTAGTATGGACAGGGAAGACACCATATATTTT. The chain links TRBV19 to TRBJ1-3, with 8 bases that match TRBD1. Per germline, CDR1 LNHDA and CDR2 SQIVND (reference sequence). The V and J ends lost 3 bases and 8 bases, in that order; junction bases with no gene match: 3. There are 13 residues in the CDR3.